The table lists the clone carrying this T cell receptor beta chain with a count of one. Its specificity is not known. This entry is derived from a study of blood T cells in healthy people across ages. Findings of the study overall: Strongly correlated with naive T cell percentage was TCR beta diversity. Estimated diversity across one million T cells was deemed an underestimate. Any changes in expanded clonotypes were possibly confounded, as donor CMV status remained unknown.

Germline V lookup: CDR1 LGHNA, CDR2 YSLEER. V was cut by 0 bases and J by 7 bases, with 13 bases left in between. The CDR3 sequence is 15 residues long. A second PCR, run for roughly 7 to 11 cycles, used a sample-barcoded 5' primer plus a J-beta primer mix. Every single cDNA molecule received a tag from a template-switch adaptor with 12 random nucleotides. MiXCR was run by TCRdb on the 5' RACE reads, yielding one entry per CDR3 protein. The sample has about 680,000 distinct CDR3 sequences, around 49% seen once. The TCR comes from a woman aged 55-70 years in good health. The chain carries TRBV4-3 and TRBJ2-1; D unresolved. Sequenced material: blood. The CDR3 protein is CASSQDWLEYNEQFF. CDR3 in DNA: TGCGCCAGCAGCCAAGATTGGCTAGAATATAATGAGCAGTTCTTC.